This TCR beta chain emerged from a study of OX40 agonist ivuxolimab in advanced cancers. Trimming removed 5 bases at V and 0 bases at J, with 8 bases between. CDR3 length: 13 residues. Germline V gives CDR1 MGHDK, CDR2 SYGVNS. The assay was immunoSEQ multiplex PCR, and TCRdb's table has in-frame clones only and misses some. The data contain roughly 80,000 clones, approximately 86% of them singletons. Systemic immunosuppression or autoimmune disease history was grounds to exclude patients. At cycle 4 day 1, cycle 7 day 1, and baseline, blood was sampled. The V gene is TRBV25-1, the J gene TRBJ2-7; D is ambiguous. This specimen was CD4+ or CD8+ T cells sorted from blood, taken in a trial of the OX40 agonist ivuxolimab. The TCR comes from an adult with an advanced solid tumor such as melanoma, head and neck, liver or kidney cancer. Here the CDR3 reads CASSKVGSYEQYF. CDR3 DNA sequence: TGTGCCAGCAGTAAAGTGGGCTCCTACGAGCAGTACTTC.